The 5 T cell receptor beta chains below come from one sample, sequenced in a study of Tregs in tolerant kidney transplant recipients. Data came from immunoSEQ multiplex PCR; TCRdb stores just in-frame clones and leaves some out. The sample records some 1,300 clones, less than 55% being singletons. These TCRs' antigens remain unknown. Sample: Tregs from blood cultured with allogeneic cells. All receptors come from a human donor in good health.

The chain is built from TRBV7-8 and TRBJ1-6; D possibly corresponds to TRBD1 (5 bases). The CDR3 is made up of 13 amino acids. With 1 base removed from V and 13 bases from J, the gap between germline ends came to 11 bases. Germline-derived CDR1 and CDR2 are SGHVS and FQNEAQ. The CDR3 DNA reads TGTGCCAGCAGCTTAGACCAGGGTTTGCCCCTCCACTTT. As protein: CASSLDQGLPLHF.

This clone is categorized as large (0.1 to 1%). The CDR3 sequence: CASSLVGNSYNEQFF. The CDR3 DNA is TGTGCCAGCAGCTTAGTAGGGAACTCCTACAATGAGCAGTTCTTC. The rearrangement links TRBV7-2 to TRBJ2-1, with D unresolved. This CDR3 is 15 amino acids long. Germline V lookup: CDR1 SGHTA, CDR2 FQGNSA. V was trimmed by 1 base and J by 0 bases, leaving 7 bases between them.

The chain couples TRBV6-5 to TRBJ2-7, with D perhaps matching TRBD2 (6 bases). Germline lookup yields CDR1 MNHEY and CDR2 SVGAGI. Trimming removed 6 bases from V and 7 bases from J, with 16 bases in between. The CDR3 is 13 amino acids. In nucleotides, the CDR3 is TGTGCCAGCAGAGGGAGGACCGGTGGGGAGCAGTACTTC. It codes for CASRGRTGGEQYF.

This chain uses TRBV7-2 with TRBJ2-5; a weak D match, TRBD1 (6 bases). The CDR3 is made up of 16 amino acids. Trimming took off 1 base at V and 1 base at J, with 13 bases between the two ends. CDR1 is SGHTA and CDR2 is FQGNSA in the germline V gene. The CDR3 is CASSLGETGPQETQYF. The CDR3 coding sequence is TGTGCCAGCAGCTTAGGCGAGACAGGACCCCAAGAGACCCAGTACTTC.

The chain couples TRBV7-2 to TRBJ1-1, with D maybe TRBD1 (6 bases). CDR3 length: 14 residues. V was clipped by 5 bases and J by 8 bases, with 18 bases between them. Germline assignment: CDR1 SGHTA and CDR2 FQGNSA. This chain's CDR3 is CASSLGTIKGEAFF. The CDR3 DNA follows: TGTGCCAGCAGCCTCGGGACAATCAAAGGGGAAGCTTTCTTT. Combining the CDR3 with reference TRBV7-2 and TRBJ1-1 gives the whole variable domain GAGVSQSPSNKVTEKGKDVELRCDPISGHTALYWYRQSLGQGLEFLIYFQGNSAPDKSGLPSDRFSAERTGGSVSTLTIQRTQQEDSAVYLCASSLGTIKGEAFFGQGTRLTVV.